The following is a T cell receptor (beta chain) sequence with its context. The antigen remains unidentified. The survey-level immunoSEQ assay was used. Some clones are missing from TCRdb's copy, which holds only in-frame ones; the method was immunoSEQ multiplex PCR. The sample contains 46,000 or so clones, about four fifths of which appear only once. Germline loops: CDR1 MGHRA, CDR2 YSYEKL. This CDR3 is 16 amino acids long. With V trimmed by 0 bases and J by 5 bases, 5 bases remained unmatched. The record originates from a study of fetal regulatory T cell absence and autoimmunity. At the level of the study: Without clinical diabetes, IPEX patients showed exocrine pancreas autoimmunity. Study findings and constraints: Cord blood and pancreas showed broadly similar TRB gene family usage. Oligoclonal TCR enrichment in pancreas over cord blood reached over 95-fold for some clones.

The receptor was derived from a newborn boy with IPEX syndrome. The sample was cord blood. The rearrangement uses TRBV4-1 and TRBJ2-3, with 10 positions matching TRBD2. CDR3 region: CASSQDGLAGVDTQYF. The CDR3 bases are TGCGCCAGCAGCCAAGATGGCCTAGCGGGAGTAGATACGCAGTATTTT.